This T cell receptor (beta chain) was retrieved from a study of blood T cell repertoires in COVID-19. Study at large: Acute and convalescent COVID-19 specimens originated in the United States, Italy and Spain. Sample material is recorded as cDNA or gDNA derived from T cells, B-cell-depleted T cells, or PBMCs.

As processed by the authors: Amplification of reference gene primers was used by the study to estimate nucleated cell counts. Repertoires were generated with immunoSEQ multiplex PCR, while TCRdb's copy carries only in-frame clones and drops some. V and J calls and clone size come straight from that table; D and trimming were deduced from the DNA. The data hold 50,000 to 60,000 clones, with around nine tenths observed a single time. The specimen was peripheral blood. This clonotype was sampled from a woman older than 75 with acute or convalescent COVID-19.

The DNA of the CDR3 is TGTGCCAGCAGACTCCGTGGGGGGTACACTGAAGCTTTCTTT. Protein product: CASRLRGGYTEAFF. The V gene is TRBV6-5, the J gene TRBJ1-1; TRBD1 is a possible D gene (5 bases). CDR1 MNHEY and CDR2 SVGAGI come from the germline V gene. Trimming took off 6 bases at V and 3 bases at J, with 14 bases between the two ends. CDR3 length equals 14 residues.